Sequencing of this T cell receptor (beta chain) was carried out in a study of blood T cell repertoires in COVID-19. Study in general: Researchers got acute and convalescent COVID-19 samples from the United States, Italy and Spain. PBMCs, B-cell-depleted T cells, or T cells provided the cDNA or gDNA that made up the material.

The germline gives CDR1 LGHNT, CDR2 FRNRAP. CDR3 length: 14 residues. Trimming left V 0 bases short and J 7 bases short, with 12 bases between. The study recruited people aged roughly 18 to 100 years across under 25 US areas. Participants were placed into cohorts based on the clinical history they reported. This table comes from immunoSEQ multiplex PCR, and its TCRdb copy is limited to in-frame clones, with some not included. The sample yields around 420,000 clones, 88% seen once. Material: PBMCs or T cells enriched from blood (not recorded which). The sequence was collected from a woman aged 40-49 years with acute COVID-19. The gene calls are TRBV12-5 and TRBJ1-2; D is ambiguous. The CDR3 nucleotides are TGTGCTAGTGGTTTGGTAACCCCCGCCGGTGGCTACACCTTC. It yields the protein CASGLVTPAGGYTF.